The 5 T cell receptor beta chains below were found in one sample sequenced in a study of CD8 T cells in Susac syndrome. Random hexamers served to reverse transcribe about 0.5 to 1 ug RNA. Each CDR3 protein gets one entry after TCRdb re-called the immunoSEQ multiplex PCR reads with MiXCR. The sample has about 100,000 distinct CDR3 sequences; around 96% are singletons. Sequencing was carried out using CD8+ T cells from PBMCs. The receptor source for this set is a human donor with Susac syndrome.

The chain has TRBV19 and TRBJ2-1; possibly TRBD2 for D (6 bases). The CDR3 consists of 13 residues. V was shortened by 3 bases and J by 4 bases, with 7 bases between the two germline ends. From germline, CDR1 is LNHDA and CDR2 SQIVND (reference sequence). DNA of the CDR3: TGTGCCAGTAGTATCGGGGGTTACAATGAGCAGTTCTTC. Protein sequence: CASSIGGYNEQFF.

The V gene is TRBV7-9, the J gene TRBJ2-5; D may be TRBD1 (5 bases). From germline, CDR1 is SEHNR and CDR2 FQNEAQ (reference sequence). Between the trimmed V and J ends, which lost 3 bases and 3 bases, there was a span of 8 bases. There are 13 residues in the CDR3. The CDR3 region is CASSFIREETQYF. The CDR3, as DNA: TGTGCCAGCAGCTTCATCAGGGAAGAGACCCAGTACTTC.

This clonotype occurred once. The genes are TRBV6-6 and TRBJ1-1; D call uncertain. The V end lost 0 bases, the J end lost 11 bases, and 16 bases lay between the germline ends. Germline V gives CDR1 MNHNY, CDR2 SVGAGI (reference sequence). CDR3 length: 14 amino acids. The chain's CDR3 is CASSYSDHPKRAFF. CDR3 bases: TGTGCCAGCAGTTACTCGGACCACCCTAAGAGGGCTTTCTTT.

This chain links TRBV19 with TRBJ1-1; no firm D call. Germline CDR1 reads LNHDA; CDR2 reads SQIVND (reference sequence). Trimming pared 2 bases from V and 1 base from J, leaving 5 bases between. The CDR3 is 13 residues long. The CDR3 loop is CASSIWGNTEAFF. CDR3 coding DNA: TGTGCCAGTAGTATATGGGGGAACACTGAAGCTTTCTTT.

In DNA form, the CDR3 reads TGTGCCAGCAGCGTATTTATAGGGGGAAACACTGAAGCTTTCTTT. Its translation: CASSVFIGGNTEAFF. The chain recombines TRBV9 with TRBJ1-1; a weak D match, TRBD1 (6 bases). Germline V gene lookup returns CDR1 SGDLS and CDR2 YYNGEE. This CDR3 has 15 amino acids. V lost 1 base, J lost 2 bases, and 12 bases lay in between.